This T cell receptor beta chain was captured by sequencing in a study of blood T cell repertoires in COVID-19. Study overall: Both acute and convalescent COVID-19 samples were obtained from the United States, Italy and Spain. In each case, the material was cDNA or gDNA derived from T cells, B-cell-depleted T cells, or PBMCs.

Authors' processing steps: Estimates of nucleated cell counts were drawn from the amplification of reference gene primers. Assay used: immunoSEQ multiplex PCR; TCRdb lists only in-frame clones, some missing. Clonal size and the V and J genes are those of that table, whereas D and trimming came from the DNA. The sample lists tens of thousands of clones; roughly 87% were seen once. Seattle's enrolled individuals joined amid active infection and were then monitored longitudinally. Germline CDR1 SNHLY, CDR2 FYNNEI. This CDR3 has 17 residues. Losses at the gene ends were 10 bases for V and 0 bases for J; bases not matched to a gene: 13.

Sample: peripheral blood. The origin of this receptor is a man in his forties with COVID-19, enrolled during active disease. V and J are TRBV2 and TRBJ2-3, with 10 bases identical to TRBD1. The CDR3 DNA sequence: TGTGCCACCCGTCCCGGGACAGGGGTAGGGAGCACAGATACGCAGTATTTT. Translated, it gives CATRPGTGVGSTDTQYF.